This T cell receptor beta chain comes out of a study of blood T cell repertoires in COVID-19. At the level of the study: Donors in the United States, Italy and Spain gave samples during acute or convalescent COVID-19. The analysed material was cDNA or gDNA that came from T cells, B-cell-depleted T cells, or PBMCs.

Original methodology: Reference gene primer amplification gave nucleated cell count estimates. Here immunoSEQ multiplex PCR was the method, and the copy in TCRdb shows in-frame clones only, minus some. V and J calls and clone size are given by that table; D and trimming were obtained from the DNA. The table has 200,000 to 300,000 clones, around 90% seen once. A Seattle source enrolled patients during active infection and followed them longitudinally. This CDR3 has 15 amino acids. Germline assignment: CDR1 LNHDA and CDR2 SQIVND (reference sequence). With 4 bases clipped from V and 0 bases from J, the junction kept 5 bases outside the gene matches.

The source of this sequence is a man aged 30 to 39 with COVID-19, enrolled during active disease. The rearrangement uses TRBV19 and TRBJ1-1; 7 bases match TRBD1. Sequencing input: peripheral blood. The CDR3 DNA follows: TGTGCCAGTAGTAGTCAGGGACAGATGAACACTGAAGCTTTCTTT. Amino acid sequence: CASSSQGQMNTEAFF.